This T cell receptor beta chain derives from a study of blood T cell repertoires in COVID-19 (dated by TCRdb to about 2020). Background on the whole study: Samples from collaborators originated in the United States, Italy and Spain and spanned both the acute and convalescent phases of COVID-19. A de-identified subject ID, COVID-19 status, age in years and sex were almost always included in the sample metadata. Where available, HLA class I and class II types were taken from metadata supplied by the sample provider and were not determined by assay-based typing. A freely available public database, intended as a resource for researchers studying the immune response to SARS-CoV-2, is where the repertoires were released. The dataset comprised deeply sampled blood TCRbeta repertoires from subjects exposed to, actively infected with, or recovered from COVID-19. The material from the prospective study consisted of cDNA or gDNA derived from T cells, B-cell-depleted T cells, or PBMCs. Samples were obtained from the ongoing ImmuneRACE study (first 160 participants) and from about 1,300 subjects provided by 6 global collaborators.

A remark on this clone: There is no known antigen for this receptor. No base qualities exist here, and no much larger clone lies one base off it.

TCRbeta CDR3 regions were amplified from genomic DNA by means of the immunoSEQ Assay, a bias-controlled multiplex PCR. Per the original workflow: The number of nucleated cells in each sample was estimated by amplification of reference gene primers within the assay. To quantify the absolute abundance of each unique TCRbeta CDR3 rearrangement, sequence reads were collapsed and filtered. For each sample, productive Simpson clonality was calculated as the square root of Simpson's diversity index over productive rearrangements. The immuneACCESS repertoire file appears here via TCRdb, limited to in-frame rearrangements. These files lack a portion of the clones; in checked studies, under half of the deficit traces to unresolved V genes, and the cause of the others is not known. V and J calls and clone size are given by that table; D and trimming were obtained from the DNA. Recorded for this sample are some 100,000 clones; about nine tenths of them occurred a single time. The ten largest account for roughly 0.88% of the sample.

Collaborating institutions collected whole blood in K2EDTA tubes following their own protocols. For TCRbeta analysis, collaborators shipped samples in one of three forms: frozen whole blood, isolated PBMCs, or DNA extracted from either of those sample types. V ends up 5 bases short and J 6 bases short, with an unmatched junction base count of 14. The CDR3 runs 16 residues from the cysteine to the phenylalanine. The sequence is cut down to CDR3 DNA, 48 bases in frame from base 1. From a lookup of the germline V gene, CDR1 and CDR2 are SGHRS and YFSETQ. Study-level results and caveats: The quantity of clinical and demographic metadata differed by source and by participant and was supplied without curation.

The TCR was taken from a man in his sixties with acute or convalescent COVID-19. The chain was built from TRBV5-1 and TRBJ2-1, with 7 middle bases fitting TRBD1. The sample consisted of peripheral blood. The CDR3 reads CASSSLPGQTTNEQFF. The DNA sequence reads TGCGCCAGCAGTTCCCTCCCGGGACAGACAACCAATGAGCAGTTCTTC.